A selection of T cell receptor beta chains follows, all from one sample in a study of T-cell memory formation after mild COVID-19. TCRdb ran MiXCR on the 5' RACE reads and lists one entry per CDR3 protein. This sample carries approximately 340,000 distinct CDR3 sequences, more than 15% of them seen once, and the ten largest clones take 20% to 25%. What was sequenced was PBMCs or a T cell subset sorted from them (not recorded which). The origin of the receptors is a man aged 18 to 29 who had mild COVID-19 (a few samples of this study predate the infection). Cell type and time point are not known. Both conserved end residues are part of each CDR3. A D gene is named only where the DNA matches it firmly. Not all rows give a size; the values are once, few, many and, for expanded clones, a class.

v_gene	d_gene	j_gene	abundance	CDR3aa	CDR3nt
TRBV6-6	TRBD2	TRBJ2-1	NA	CASSYSAGGPRNEQFF	TGTGCCAGCAGTTACTCGGCGGGGGGGCCGAGAAATGAGCAGTTCTTC
TRBV7-2	NA	TRBJ2-1	few	CASSLRRIPNLEEEQFF	TGTGCCAGCAGCCTTCGGCGGATCCCGAACCTCGAGGAGGAGCAGTTCTTC
TRBV7-2	TRBD2	TRBJ2-1	many	CASSSGLAGGQSEQFF	TGTGCCAGCAGCTCGGGACTAGCGGGGGGGCAGAGTGAGCAGTTCTTC
TRBV28	TRBD2	TRBJ2-7	NA	CASLEAGGRPTEQYF	TGTGCCAGCCTCGAAGCGGGGGGACGGCCTACGGAGCAGTACTTC
TRBV5-6	NA	TRBJ2-2	NA	CASSLGLVHTGELFF	TGTGCCAGCAGCTTGGGGTTGGTTCACACCGGGGAGCTGTTTTTT
TRBV6-2/TRBV6-3	NA	TRBJ1-2	NA	CASRSWTADYGYTF	TGTGCCAGCAGATCTTGGACAGCTGACTATGGCTACACCTTC
TRBV7-6	NA	TRBJ2-2	NA	CASTPLNTGELFF	TGTGCCAGCACCCCCTTGAACACCGGGGAGCTGTTTTTT
TRBV27	NA	TRBJ2-7	few	CASSLSIETYEQYF	TGTGCCAGCAGTTTATCCATAGAGACCTACGAGCAGTACTTC
TRBV4-3	NA	TRBJ1-6	NA	CASSQDSQPGPLHF	TGCGCCAGCAGCCAAGATTCCCAGCCTGGACCCCTCCACTTT
TRBV6-5	NA	TRBJ1-3	NA	CASRDPPGNTIYF	TGTGCCAGCAGGGACCCACCAGGAAACACCATATATTTT
TRBV10-3	TRBD2	TRBJ2-1	NA	CAIRGLANNEQFF	TGTGCCATCAGGGGACTAGCCAACAATGAGCAGTTCTTC
TRBV6-2/TRBV6-3	TRBD2	TRBJ2-1	many	CASRKTGGPGEQFF	TGTGCCAGCAGAAAAACGGGGGGGCCGGGTGAGCAGTTCTTC
TRBV19	NA	TRBJ2-2	few	CASAGLNTGELFF	TGTGCCAGCGCGGGTCTTAACACCGGGGAGCTGTTTTTT
TRBV15	NA	TRBJ2-3	NA	CATSRDELSTDTQYF	TGTGCCACCAGCAGAGATGAGTTAAGCACAGATACGCAGTATTTT
TRBV20-1	NA	TRBJ2-5	many	CSARDSAGRYQETQYF	TGCAGTGCTAGAGATAGTGCAGGGAGGTACCAAGAGACCCAGTACTTC
TRBV5-1	TRBD2	TRBJ2-3	NA	CASSFRLAATDTQYF	TGCGCCAGCAGCTTTCGACTAGCGGCAACAGATACGCAGTATTTT
TRBV5-6	TRBD1	TRBJ2-3	NA	CASSRTGTGSVDTQYF	TGTGCCAGCAGCCGTACCGGGACAGGGTCTGTAGATACGCAGTATTTT
TRBV7-2	TRBD2	TRBJ2-1	few	CASSPRRLAGTNEQFF	TGTGCCAGCAGCCCCCGTCGTTTAGCGGGGACCAATGAGCAGTTCTTC
TRBV3-1	NA	TRBJ2-2	many	CASSRGAGVYTGELFF	TGTGCCAGCAGCCGCGGGGCAGGGGTGTACACCGGGGAGCTGTTTTTT
TRBV7-3	NA	TRBJ2-3	few	CASSLRVTSTDTQYF	TGTGCCAGCAGCTTACGGGTCACCAGCACAGATACGCAGTATTTT
TRBV27	NA	TRBJ1-2	few	CASSFGPSYGYTF	TGTGCCAGCAGTTTCGGTCCCTCCTATGGCTACACCTTC